This T cell receptor (beta chain) was profiled in a study of T cell responses to AZD1222 COVID-19 vaccine. The protocol was immunoSEQ multiplex PCR, while the TCRdb copy is restricted to in-frame clones and leaves out a portion. Here the sample spans 130,000 to 150,000 clones, approximately 94% being singletons. This TCR was recovered from an adult in good health. Sequences were derived from peripheral blood, sampled on day 0 of AZD1222 vaccination.

The CDR3 nucleotides are TGTGCCAGCAGCCATGGACTAGCGGGGGGCCACGAGCAGTACTTC. Residues: CASSHGLAGGHEQYF. The chain carries TRBV4-2 and TRBJ2-7, with 14 bases that match TRBD2. With 3 bases clipped from V and 5 bases from J, the junction kept 3 bases outside the gene matches. There are 15 residues in the CDR3. Germline V gene sequence: CDR1 LGHNA, CDR2 YNFKEQ.